By share of the sample, the clone carrying this TCR beta chain is medium-sized (0.01 to 0.1%). Antigen: not known. The CDR3 is 17 residues long. The germline V and J ends were trimmed by 3 bases and 0 bases, with 15 bases remaining between them. CDR1 and CDR2 (germline): LNHDA, SQIVND (reference sequence). The table came from immunoSEQ multiplex PCR; TCRdb's copy has only in-frame clones and leaves some out. Of about 5,600 clones listed, 30% were seen once; the top ten hold under 5.5%. Sequencing of dividing CFSE-low cells from the MLR defined alloreactive TCRbeta sequences. This sample stems from a study of T cell clones after liver transplantation. In the study overall: A pre-transplant mixed lymphocyte reaction with TCRbeta sequencing defined graft-donor-reactive clones followed in post-transplant blood.

V is TRBV19 and J is TRBJ1-5; no clear D. What was sequenced was CD4+ T cells from cultured PBMCs. This clonotype was obtained from a human patient who received a liver transplant. Part of the T cell pool may stem from the graft donor. This CDR3 is CASSIGPKGRSNQPQHF. DNA of the CDR3: TGTGCCAGTAGTATTGGGCCCAAAGGACGTAGCAATCAGCCCCAGCATTTT.